This T cell receptor (beta chain) comes out of a study of blood T cells in healthy people across ages. Study-level points and caveats: Roughly linear declines in TCR beta diversity per million T cells occurred with age. Any changes in expanded clonotypes were possibly confounded, as donor CMV status remained unknown.

This clonotype was detected only a few times. Its target is unknown. The donors, aged about 6 to 95, were healthy Caucasians from Russia. A J-beta primer mix and a sample-barcoded 5' primer were used in a second PCR of roughly 7 to 12 cycles. TCRdb reprocessed the 5' RACE reads with MiXCR, giving one entry per CDR3 protein. Among 550,000 to 700,000 distinct CDR3 sequences listed, 27% were seen once. CDR1 and CDR2 from the germline V gene are SGHRS and YFSETQ. This CDR3 is 14 amino acids long. J lost 3 bases, V lost 4 bases, and 5 bases had no gene match. Material for sequencing was blood. The receptor was derived from a woman aged 70-85 years in good health. V and J are TRBV5-1 and TRBJ2-5; TRBD2 aligns across 8 bases. The CDR3 sequence: CASSPRAGEETQYF. The CDR3 DNA reads TGCGCCAGCAGCCCTAGAGCGGGGGAAGAGACCCAGTACTTC.